This is a list of T cell receptor beta chains from one sample in a study of identical twins. TCRdb re-called the 5' RACE reads with MiXCR, one entry per CDR3 protein. Of roughly 230,000 distinct CDR3 sequences in the sample, around 8.8% were seen once. These data are also associated with another study on yellow fever vaccine responses in identical twins.

The sequencing sample was made of CD8+ T cells sorted from blood. These receptors all come from a woman aged 18-35 years in good health. Both conserved end residues are part of each CDR3. The D gene is left open where the match is weak. Clone size, where shown, is once, few, many, or a class for clones that have expanded.

J gene	D gene	V gene	clone size	CDR3 DNA	CDR3 protein
TRBJ1-6	-	TRBV28	few	TGTGCCAGCAGTTTTATGGCTTCACCCCTCCACTTT	CASSFMASPLHF
TRBJ2-1	TRBD1	TRBV7-9	-	TGTGCCAGCAGCTCTCGACCGGGACAGGGGGGGGATGAGCAGTTCTTC	CASSSRPGQGGDEQFF
TRBJ1-5	-	TRBV4-1	many	TGCGCCAGCAGCCAAGAAACAGGGCTTCAGCCCCAGCATTTT	CASSQETGLQPQHF
TRBJ2-7	-	TRBV20-1	-	TGCAGTGCTAGAGCTGGGAACGGACAGTACGAGCAGTACTTC	CSARAGNGQYEQYF
TRBJ2-1	-	TRBV29-1	many	TGCAACTACACGCACTATGAGCAGTTCTTC	CNYTHYEQFF
TRBJ1-5	TRBD1	TRBV12-3/TRBV12-4	many	TGTGCCAGCAGTGTTTTGGGACAGGGAGGCAATCAGCCCCAGCATTTT	CASSVLGQGGNQPQHF
TRBJ2-1	-	TRBV4-3	many	TGCGCCAGCAGCCAGGAAGTCCGTGGGGATGAGCAGTTCTTC	CASSQEVRGDEQFF
TRBJ1-1	-	TRBV20-1	few	TGCAGTGCGCAAGATTGGAACACTGAAGCTTTCTTT	CSAQDWNTEAFF
TRBJ2-7	TRBD2	TRBV28	-	TGTGCCAGCAGTAGAGCGGGATGGGACGAGCAGTACTTC	CASSRAGWDEQYF
TRBJ1-1	-	TRBV30	-	TGTGCCTGGAGTTCCGACGGCGACACTGAAGCTTTCTTT	CAWSSDGDTEAFF
TRBJ2-7	-	TRBV6-2/TRBV6-3	few	TGTGCCAGCAATGGACGGGGGAAAGGCTACGAGCAGTACTTC	CASNGRGKGYEQYF
TRBJ2-3	TRBD1	TRBV6-5	many	TGTGCCAGCAGTAACACAGGGGTCACAGATACGCAGTATTTT	CASSNTGVTDTQYF
TRBJ1-2	-	TRBV29-1	many	TGCAGCGTTGATCCCGCGCCCGGACTTGATGGCTACACCTTC	CSVDPAPGLDGYTF
TRBJ2-1	-	TRBV29-1	few	TGCAGCGTCGGGACATACCCAGCGCACCGGAACAATGAGCAGTTCTTC	CSVGTYPAHRNNEQFF
TRBJ1-3	-	TRBV5-5	-	TGTGCCAGCAGCTTGATGGGCGGCACTGGAAACACCATATATTTT	CASSLMGGTGNTIYF
TRBJ2-1	-	TRBV2	few	TGTGCCACCAGACATCGCCACATCGACGGGGAAAATGAGCAGTTCTTC	CATRHRHIDGENEQFF
TRBJ2-7	-	TRBV19	-	TGTGCCAGTACCTCTCTTTTCGGCAGTTCCGAGCAGTACTTC	CASTSLFGSSEQYF
TRBJ1-2	-	TRBV12-5	few	TGTGCTAGTGATACCGGGACCGGTCATGGCTACACCTTC	CASDTGTGHGYTF